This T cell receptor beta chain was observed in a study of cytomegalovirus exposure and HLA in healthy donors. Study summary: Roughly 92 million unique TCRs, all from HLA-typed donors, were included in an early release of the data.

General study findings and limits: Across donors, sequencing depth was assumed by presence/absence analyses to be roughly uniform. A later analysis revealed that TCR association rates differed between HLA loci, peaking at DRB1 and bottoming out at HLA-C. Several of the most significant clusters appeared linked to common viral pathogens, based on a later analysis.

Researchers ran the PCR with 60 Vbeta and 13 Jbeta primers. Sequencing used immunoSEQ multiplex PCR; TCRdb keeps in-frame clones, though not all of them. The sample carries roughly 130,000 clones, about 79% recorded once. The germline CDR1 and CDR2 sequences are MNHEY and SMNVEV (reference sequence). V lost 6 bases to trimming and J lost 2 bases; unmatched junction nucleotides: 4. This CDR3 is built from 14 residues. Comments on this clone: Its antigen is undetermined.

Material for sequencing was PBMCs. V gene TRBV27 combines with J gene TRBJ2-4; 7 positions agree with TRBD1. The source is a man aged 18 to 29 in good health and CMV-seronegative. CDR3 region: CASSQTGTKNIQYF. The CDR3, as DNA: TGTGCCAGCAGCCAGACAGGGACCAAAAACATTCAGTACTTC.